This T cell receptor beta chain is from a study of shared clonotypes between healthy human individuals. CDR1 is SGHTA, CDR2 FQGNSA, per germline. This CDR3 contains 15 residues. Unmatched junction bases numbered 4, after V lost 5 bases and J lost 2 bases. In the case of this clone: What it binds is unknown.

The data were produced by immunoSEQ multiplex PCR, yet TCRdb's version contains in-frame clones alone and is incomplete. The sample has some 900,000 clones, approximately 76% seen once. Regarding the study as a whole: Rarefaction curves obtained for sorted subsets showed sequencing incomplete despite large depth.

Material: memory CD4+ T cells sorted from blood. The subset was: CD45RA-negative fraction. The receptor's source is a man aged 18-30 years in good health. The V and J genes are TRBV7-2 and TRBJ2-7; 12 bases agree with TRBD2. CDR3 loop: CASSRTSGGPYEQYF. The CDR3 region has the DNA TGTGCCAGCAGCCGAACTAGCGGGGGGCCCTACGAGCAGTACTTC.